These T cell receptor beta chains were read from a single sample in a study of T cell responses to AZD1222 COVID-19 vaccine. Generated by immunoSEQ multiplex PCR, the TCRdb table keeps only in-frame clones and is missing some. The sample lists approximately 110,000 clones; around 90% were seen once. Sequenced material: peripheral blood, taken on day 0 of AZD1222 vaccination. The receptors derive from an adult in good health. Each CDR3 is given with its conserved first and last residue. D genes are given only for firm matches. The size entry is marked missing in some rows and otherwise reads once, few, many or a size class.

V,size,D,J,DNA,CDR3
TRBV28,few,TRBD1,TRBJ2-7,TGTGCCAGCAGGGGGGACAGGGGGCATTCCTACGAGCAGTACTTC,CASRGDRGHSYEQYF
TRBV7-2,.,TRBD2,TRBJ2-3,TGTGCCAGCAGCCCCGGGAGGGACACAGATACGCAGTATTTT,CASSPGRDTDTQYF
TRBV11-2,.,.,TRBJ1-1,TGTGCCAGCAGCTCTTTAAGCGACGGGGCTGAAGCTTTCTTT,CASSSLSDGAEAFF
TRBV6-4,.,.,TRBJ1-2,TGTGCCAGCCGAGGGGGGGCCGATAACTATGGCTACACCTTC,CASRGGADNYGYTF
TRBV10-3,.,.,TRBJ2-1,TGTGCCATCAGTGAGTCGTGGCGGGGAGGAAATGAGCAGTTCTTC,CAISESWRGGNEQFF
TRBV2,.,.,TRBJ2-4,TGTGCCAGCAGTGAAGAGGGGGGGCGCGGGGCCAAAAACATTCAGTACTTC,CASSEEGGRGAKNIQYF
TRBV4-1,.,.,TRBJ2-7,TGCGCCAGCAGCCAAGTCGGGCCAGGGGGGCTCTACGAGCAGTACTTC,CASSQVGPGGLYEQYF
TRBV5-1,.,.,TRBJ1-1,TGCGCCAGCAGGGGGACCGTGGGGTTGAACACTGAAGCTTTCTTT,CASRGTVGLNTEAFF
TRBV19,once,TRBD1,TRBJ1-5,TGTGCCAGTAGAACCACAGGGGGCAATCAGCCCCAGCATTTT,CASRTTGGNQPQHF
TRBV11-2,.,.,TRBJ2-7,TGTGCCAGCAGCTTAATACAGGGTCGTCGCTACGAGCAGTACTTC,CASSLIQGRRYEQYF
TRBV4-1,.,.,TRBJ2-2,TGCGCCAGCAGCCAGGAAAGGAGTGTGCCCGGGGAGCTGTTTTTT,CASSQERSVPGELFF
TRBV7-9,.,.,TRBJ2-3,TGTGCCAGCAGCCCCCGGGCCGTCACAGATACGCAGTATTTT,CASSPRAVTDTQYF
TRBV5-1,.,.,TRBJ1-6,TGCGCCAGCAGCTTCTTACAGGCATCCTATAATTCACCCCTCCACTTT,CASSFLQASYNSPLHF
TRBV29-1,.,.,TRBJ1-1,TGCAGCGTACAGGGTGTGAACACTGAAGCTTTCTTT,CSVQGVNTEAFF
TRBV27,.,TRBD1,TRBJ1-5,TGTGCCAGCAGTCTGGGACAGGGGTATCAGCCCCAGCATTTT,CASSLGQGYQPQHF
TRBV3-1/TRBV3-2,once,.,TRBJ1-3,TGTGCCAGCAGCCAAGCCAGGTGGCAGGGGATTTACGCGAAAGGAAACACCATATATTTT,CASSQARWQGIYAKGNTIYF
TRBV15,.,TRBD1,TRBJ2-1,TGTGCCACCAGACCCGGACAGGGACCTCCCGAGCAGTTCTTC,CATRPGQGPPEQFF
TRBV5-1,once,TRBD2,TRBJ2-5,TGCGCCAGCAGCTTCGGGGGGCAAGAGACCCAGTACTTC,CASSFGGQETQYF
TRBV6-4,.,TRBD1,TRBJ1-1,TGTGCCAGCAGCCCCAGGGGGGGGAGTGAAGCTTTCTTT,CASSPRGGSEAFF
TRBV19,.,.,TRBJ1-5,TGTGCCAGTAGCAAGCCAGACGCTCGGCCCCAGCATTTT,CASSKPDARPQHF
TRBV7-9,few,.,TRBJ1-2,TGTGCCAGCAGCTTAGCGAGCCGGAACTATGGCTACACCTTC,CASSLASRNYGYTF
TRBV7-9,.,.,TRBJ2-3,TGTGCCAGCAGCTTAGGGACCGTGGCCCGCGATACGCAGTATTTT,CASSLGTVARDTQYF
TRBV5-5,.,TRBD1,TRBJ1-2,TGTGCCAGCAGCTCCCTACCGGACAGGGAATTTGGCTACACCTTC,CASSSLPDREFGYTF
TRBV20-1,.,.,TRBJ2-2,TGCAGTGCTAGTACCTGGGACACCGGGGAGCTGTTTTTT,CSASTWDTGELFF
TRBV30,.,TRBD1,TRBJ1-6,TGTGCCTGGAAAAGAGGACAGGGGCGACTCCTCCACTTT,CAWKRGQGRLLHF
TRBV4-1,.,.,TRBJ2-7,TGCGCCAGCAGCCAGCACAGGGATTCCTACGAGCAGTACTTC,CASSQHRDSYEQYF
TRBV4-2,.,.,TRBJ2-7,TGTGCCAGCAGCCAAAATACAAACGAGCAGTACTTC,CASSQNTNEQYF
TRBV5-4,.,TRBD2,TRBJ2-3,TGTGCCAGCAGCTCGAGACTAGCGGATACGCAGTATTTT,CASSSRLADTQYF
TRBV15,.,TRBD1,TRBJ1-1,TGTGCCACCAGCAGAGATGGGAGACAGGGGTGGGACACTGAAGCTTTCTTT,CATSRDGRQGWDTEAFF
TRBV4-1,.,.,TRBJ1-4,TGCGCCAGCAGCCACTTACGCCCGGGGACGCTTTTCGGAAGGAGACTGTTTTTT,CASSHLRPGTLFGRRLFF
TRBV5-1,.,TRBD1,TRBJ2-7,TGCGCCAGCAGCGCGGACAGGGAGCAGTACTTC,CASSADREQYF
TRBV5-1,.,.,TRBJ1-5,TGCGCCAGCAGCTTGGGTGGGGTTAGCAATCAGCCCCAGCATTTT,CASSLGGVSNQPQHF
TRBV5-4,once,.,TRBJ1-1,TGTGCCAGCAGCGAGGGGGGCGCGGGGAACACTGAAGCTTTCTTT,CASSEGGAGNTEAFF
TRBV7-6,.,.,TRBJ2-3,TGTGCCAGCAGCTGGGCGGTAACTAGCACAGATACGCAGTATTTT,CASSWAVTSTDTQYF
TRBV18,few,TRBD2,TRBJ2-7,TGTGCCAGCTCACCACCGGGGGGGGACTCCTACGAGCAGTACTTC,CASSPPGGDSYEQYF
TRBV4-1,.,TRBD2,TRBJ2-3,TGCGCCAGCAGCCGGAGACTAGCGGGGGGCACAGATACGCAGTATTTT,CASSRRLAGGTDTQYF
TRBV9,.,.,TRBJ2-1,TGTGCCAGCAGCCCCCACGGGGGCGGGTCCTACAATGAGCAGTTCTTC,CASSPHGGGSYNEQFF
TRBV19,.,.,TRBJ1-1,TGTGCCAGTAGTATAGATCAGGATTCCACTGAAGCTTTCTTT,CASSIDQDSTEAFF
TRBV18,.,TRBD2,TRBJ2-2,TGTGCCAGCTCACCCAGGACTAGCGGGGCCGGGGAGCTGTTTTTT,CASSPRTSGAGELFF
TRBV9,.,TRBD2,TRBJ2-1,TGTGCCAGCAGCGCCCTGGCGGGGGGGTCTTACAATGAGCAGTTCTTC,CASSALAGGSYNEQFF
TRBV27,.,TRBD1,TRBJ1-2,TGTGCCAGCAGTTTCCGGGACAGGAACTATGGCTACACCTTC,CASSFRDRNYGYTF
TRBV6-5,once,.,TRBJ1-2,TGTGCCAGCAGAGCGAGGGGGGTCCCTGGCAGCGGCTACACCTTC,CASRARGVPGSGYTF
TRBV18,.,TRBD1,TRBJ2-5,TGTGCCAGCTCACCACCGAAGACAGGGGGAGAGACCCAGTACTTC,CASSPPKTGGETQYF
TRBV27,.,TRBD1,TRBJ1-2,TGTGCCAGCAGTTTATCCCGGACAGGGTTTGGCTACACCTTC,CASSLSRTGFGYTF
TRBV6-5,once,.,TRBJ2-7,TGTGCCAGCAGTTTGAGGGGCGACGAGCAGTACTTC,CASSLRGDEQYF
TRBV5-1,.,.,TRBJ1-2,TGCGCCAGCAGCTCCGGCATTTCGGACTATGGCTACACCTTC,CASSSGISDYGYTF
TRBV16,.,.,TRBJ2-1,TGTGCCAGCAGCCCAGGGGGGGCTGGAGATGAGCAGTTCTTC,CASSPGGAGDEQFF
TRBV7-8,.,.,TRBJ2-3,TGTGCCAGCAGCGCGCCACTAGGAGATACGCAGTATTTT,CASSAPLGDTQYF
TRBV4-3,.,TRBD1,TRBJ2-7,TGCGCCAGCAGCCAAGCCGACAGGGGTATCTACGAGCAGTACTTC,CASSQADRGIYEQYF
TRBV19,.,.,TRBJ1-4,TGTGCCAGTAGTGCCCAGGCTAATGAAAAACTGTTTTTT,CASSAQANEKLFF
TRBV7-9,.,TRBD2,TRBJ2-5,TGTGCCAGCAGCTTAATCTTTTACGGGGGGGAGACCCAGTACTTC,CASSLIFYGGETQYF
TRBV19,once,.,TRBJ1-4,TGTGCCAGTAGTATAGATGCAACTAATGAAAAACTGTTTTTT,CASSIDATNEKLFF
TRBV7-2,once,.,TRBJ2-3,TGTGCCAGCAGCTCCACCGGGGCGGCAGATACGCAGTATTTT,CASSSTGAADTQYF
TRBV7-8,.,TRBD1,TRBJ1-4,TGTGCCAGCTACCCCCGTGAGGGGGCGGTTTTAGTTGAAAAACTGTTTTTT,CASYPREGAVLVEKLFF
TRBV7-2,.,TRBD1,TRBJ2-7,TGTGCCAGCAGCCTCGCAGGGGGAAACGAGCAGTACTTC,CASSLAGGNEQYF
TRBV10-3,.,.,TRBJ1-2,TGTGCCATCAGTGAGCCCGGACGCCTGGGCTACACCTTC,CAISEPGRLGYTF
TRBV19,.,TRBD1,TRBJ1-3,TGTGCCAGTAGTCTCCCGCCGGGACAGCGCTCTGGAAACACCATATATTTT,CASSLPPGQRSGNTIYF
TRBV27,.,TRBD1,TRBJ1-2,TGTGCCAGCAGGGGGACAGGGGTAACCTATGGCTACACCTTC,CASRGTGVTYGYTF
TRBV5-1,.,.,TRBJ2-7,TGCGCCAGCAGCCCCCGGGACGGCCTATCCTACGAGCAGTACTTC,CASSPRDGLSYEQYF
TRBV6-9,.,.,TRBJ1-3,TGTGCCAGCAGTTATTTGGGGCGGTTTGGTCCCCGGGACACCATATATTTT,CASSYLGRFGPRDTIYF